These 5 T cell receptor beta chains were all obtained from the same sample, sequenced in a study of T cells after yellow fever vaccination. A single record per CDR3 protein comes from TCRdb applying MiXCR to the 5' RACE reads. The sample records 400,000 to 650,000 distinct CDR3 sequences, 21% being singletons. This specimen was PBMCs, taken approximately 22 days after the first yellow fever vaccination. Every receptor here comes from a man aged 18-30 years who received the YFV17D yellow fever vaccine.

This clonotype came up many times. The gene calls are TRBV5-1 and TRBJ1-2, with D tentatively TRBD1 (5 bases). Between the trimmed V and J ends, which lost 0 bases and 10 bases, there was a span of 13 bases. CDR3 length equals 13 residues. CDR1 and CDR2 (germline): SGHRS, YFSETQ. The CDR3 DNA reads TGCGCCAGCAGCTTGGGACAGCCGGCGTTCTACACCTTC. Encoded protein: CASSLGQPAFYTF.

This clonotype appeared a few times. This chain joins TRBV20-1 and TRBJ1-3; TRBD1 might be the D (6 bases). The CDR3 loop spans 14 amino acids. The germline CDR1 and CDR2 sequences are DFQATT and SNEGSKA (reference sequence). V shed 6 bases and J shed 4 bases, with 16 bases lying between them. The CDR3 nucleotides read TGCAGTGCCCCTAAGGGGGTGGAGGGAAACACCATATATTTT. This gives the protein CSAPKGVEGNTIYF.

This clonotype was observed a few times. The gene calls are TRBV6-2 or TRBV6-3 and TRBJ1-1, with a possible D match to TRBD1 (6 bases). Germline V CDR1 and CDR2: MNHEY, SVGEGT. The CDR3 runs to 13 residues. Trimming shortened V by 6 bases and J by 8 bases, and 16 bases separated the two germline ends. CDR3 DNA sequence: TGTGCCAGCAGCCCCGGGGGCCTAGGGGAAGCTTTCTTT. This codes for CASSPGGLGEAFF.

In its sample, this clonotype was seen a few times. This chain joins TRBV7-2 and TRBJ2-3; 10 positions agree with TRBD2. Germline CDR1 and CDR2: SGHTA and FQGNSA. The CDR3 spans 17 residues. J gave up 10 bases and V 5 bases, and 18 bases lay outside the gene matches. This CDR3 is CASSIRGRLGSGGSQYF. DNA of the CDR3: TGTGCCAGCAGCATCAGGGGGCGCTTGGGTAGCGGGGGGTCGCAGTATTTT.

The genes are TRBV6-5 and TRBJ2-7, with TRBD2 as a possible D gene (5 bases). The germline CDR1 and CDR2 sequences are MNHEY and SVGAGI. V was shortened by 9 bases and J by 4 bases, with 10 bases between the two germline ends. This CDR3 is 11 amino acids long. CDR3 sequence: CARSGRYEQYV. CDR3 nucleotide sequence: TGTGCCAGAAGCGGCAGGTACGAGCAGTACGTC.